A single sample gave rise to the 28 T cell receptor beta chains below, sequenced in a study of neoadjuvant anti-PD-1 for oral cavity cancer. Data came from immunoSEQ multiplex PCR; TCRdb stores just in-frame clones and leaves some out. The table shows around 18,000 clones, with approximately 71% occurring only once. The sequenced sample was PBMCs, obtained before nivolumab (anti-PD-1) treatment. The receptors shown here come from a person aged 35 to 85 with oral cavity squamous cell carcinoma.

This chain uses TRBV6-5 with TRBJ1-4; 11 nucleotides line up with TRBD1. With 6 bases clipped from V and 6 bases from J, the junction kept 3 bases outside the gene matches. Germline lookup yields CDR1 MNHEY and CDR2 SVGAGI. This CDR3 spans 14 amino acids. CDR3 region: CASRGQGGYEKLFF. In nucleotides, the CDR3 is TGTGCCAGCAGGGGACAGGGGGGGTATGAAAAACTGTTTTTT.

V and J are TRBV15 and TRBJ1-4; unclear D gene. The V gene's germline CDR1 is LNHNV and CDR2 YYDKDF (reference sequence). Deletions cut 0 bases from V and 8 bases from J, with 13 bases between. The CDR3 is 15 amino acids. CDR3 loop: CATSREDGDREKLFF. For the CDR3, the DNA is TGTGCCACCAGCAGAGAGGATGGAGATCGAGAAAAACTGTTTTTT.

V and J are TRBV7-9 and TRBJ2-7, with 7 bases identical to TRBD1. Germline CDR1 reads SEHNR; CDR2 reads FQNEAQ (reference sequence). This CDR3 comprises 14 residues. V lost 3 bases, J lost 2 bases, and 4 bases stayed unmatched. The CDR3 nucleotides read TGTGCCAGCAGCTTCCGGGACAGAACCTACGAGCAGTACTTC. Amino acid sequence: CASSFRDRTYEQYF.

This sequence joins TRBV6-6 and TRBJ1-2; weak D call: TRBD1 (6 bases). V was trimmed by 6 bases and J by 7 bases, leaving 15 bases between them. CDR3 size: 13 residues. Germline V CDR1 and CDR2: MNHNY, SVGAGI (reference sequence). Here the CDR3 DNA reads TGTGCCAGCAGCCCTCTAGGGGGGGTTGGCTACACCTTC. Translated: CASSPLGGVGYTF.

The chain carries TRBV4-1 and TRBJ2-1, with 8 bases identical to TRBD2. The CDR3 is 15 residues long. Germline V CDR1 and CDR2: MGHRA, YSYEKL. V dropped 0 bases and J dropped 12; count of bases not matched to a gene: 10. The CDR3 region has the DNA TGCGCCAGCAGCCAAGAAGCGGGAGTTATCTTGGGGCAGTTCTTC. It codes for CASSQEAGVILGQFF.

In this sample, this clone turned up a few times. The V and J genes are TRBV10-1 and TRBJ2-2; 9 bases line up with TRBD1. V dropped 6 bases and J dropped 6; count of bases not matched to a gene: 2. Germline V gives CDR1 WNHNN, CDR2 SYGVQD (reference sequence). The CDR3 has 13 residues. CDR3 in DNA: TGCGCCAGCAGAGGACAGGGGCCCGGGGAGCTGTTTTTT. Its translation: CASRGQGPGELFF.

The rearrangement links TRBV2 to TRBJ2-1; weak D call: TRBD2 (5 bases). V was shortened by 2 bases and J by 8 bases, with 13 bases between the two germline ends. This CDR3 has 14 residues. Germline CDR1 reads SNHLY; CDR2 reads FYNNEI. CDR3 DNA sequence: TGTGCCAGCAGTGAACAGCTAGCCGGAGATGAGCAGTTCTTC. Its translation is CASSEQLAGDEQFF.

V gene TRBV5-6 combines with J gene TRBJ2-7; 10 bases agree with TRBD2. The V gene's germline CDR1 is SGHDT and CDR2 YYEEEE. The CDR3 extends over 17 amino acids. The trim removed 3 bases at V and 5 bases at J, leaving 14 bases unmatched. Here the CDR3 reads CASSSPYRGTSVHEQYF. The CDR3 nucleotides are TGTGCCAGCAGCTCCCCCTATCGTGGGACTAGCGTCCACGAGCAGTACTTC.

This clone was found once. The V call is TRBV7-2, the J call TRBJ2-5; D is ambiguous. The CDR3 totals 15 residues. Germline V lookup: CDR1 SGHTA, CDR2 FQGNSA. The V end lost 2 bases, the J end lost 4 bases, and 14 bases lay between the germline ends. Written as DNA, the CDR3 is TGTGCCAGCAGCTTATTGTACTCTTCCCCAGAGACCCAGTACTTC. Translated, it gives CASSLLYSSPETQYF.

The chain couples TRBV30 to TRBJ2-7; D could derive from TRBD1 or TRBD2 (5 bases each). CDR1 is GTSNPN and CDR2 is SVGIG in the germline V gene (reference sequence). CDR3 length: 13 amino acids. V lost 7 bases and J 4 bases, leaving 17 bases between the germline ends. The CDR3 spells CAYLGTPHYEQYF. The DNA of the CDR3 is TGTGCCTACCTCGGGACCCCGCATTACGAGCAGTACTTC.

This clone has only a few counts. The chain carries TRBV9 and TRBJ2-3, with 9 positions matching TRBD1. The V and J ends lost 4 bases and 3 bases, in that order; junction bases with no gene match: 9. Germline loops: CDR1 SGDLS, CDR2 YYNGEE. This CDR3 has 16 residues. CDR3 nucleotides: TGTGCCAGCAGCTCAGGACAGGGGAGAGGTACAGATACGCAGTATTTT. Protein sequence: CASSSGQGRGTDTQYF.

This rearrangement joins TRBV27 to TRBJ1-2, with unresolved D. The V gene's germline CDR1 is MNHEY and CDR2 SMNVEV (reference sequence). V dropped 5 bases and J dropped 8 bases, with 12 bases sitting between them. CDR3 length equals 12 residues. CDR3 sequence (DNA): TGTGCCAGCAGTCCCTCCATTGGAGGCTACACCTTC. Its protein product is CASSPSIGGYTF.

This clone was counted between two and nine times. The V gene is TRBV5-1, the J gene TRBJ2-3; 7 bases match TRBD1. The germline gives CDR1 SGHRS, CDR2 YFSETQ. The ends lost 0 bases at V and 7 bases at J; junction bases unmatched: 14. CDR3 length equals 17 residues. As DNA, the CDR3 is TGCGCCAGCAGCTTGGCCGGGACGGGTGGGACAGTACATACGCAGTATTTT. Protein: CASSLAGTGGTVHTQYF.

This clone was detected only a few times. The rearrangement joins TRBV19 to TRBJ1-1; D remains unclear. Germline V CDR1 and CDR2: LNHDA, SQIVND (reference sequence). V was cut by 3 bases and J by 5 bases, with 10 bases left in between. This CDR3 is 13 amino acids long. In nucleotides, the CDR3 is TGTGCCAGTAGTATTGGATTACAGACTGAAGCTTTCTTT. It encodes CASSIGLQTEAFF.

The CDR3 DNA sequence: TGTGCCAGCAGCCCAGAGGGATATGGCTACACCTTC. It is translated as CASSPEGYGYTF. The chain has TRBV11-2 and TRBJ1-2, with D unclear. The CDR3 is 12 residues long. The V end was cut by 5 bases, the J end by 5 bases, with 9 bases between. CDR1 and CDR2 (germline): SGHAT, FQNNGV.

The V and J genes are TRBV19 and TRBJ1-1; 8 nucleotides agree with TRBD1. The germline V gene has CDR1 LNHDA and CDR2 SQIVND (reference sequence). The junction had 9 bases not matched to a gene; V was cut back by 6 bases and J by 6 bases. This CDR3 contains 14 residues. The CDR3 sequence is CASSLGQGWAEAFF. CDR3 in DNA: TGTGCCAGTAGCTTAGGACAGGGTTGGGCTGAAGCTTTCTTT.

This clone was detected a few times. The chain links TRBV10-3 to TRBJ2-1; TRBD2 matches at 10 bases. The CDR3 spans 16 residues. V trimming: 2 bases; J trimming: 6 bases; junction bases outside the gene matches: 7. The V gene's germline CDR1 is ENHRY and CDR2 SYGVKD. The CDR3 coding sequence is TGTGCCATCAGTGAGGGGGCTAGCGGGAGAGGCAATGAGCAGTTCTTC. Amino acid sequence: CAISEGASGRGNEQFF.

The genes are TRBV2 and TRBJ1-1; D is unresolved. Germline V CDR1 and CDR2: SNHLY, FYNNEI. The V end was cut by 2 bases, the J end by 1 base, with 20 bases between. This CDR3 contains 18 residues. The CDR3 is CASSERGYSAAPNTEAFF. DNA of the CDR3: TGTGCCAGCAGTGAAAGAGGGTACTCGGCGGCGCCGAACACTGAAGCTTTCTTT.

This chain links TRBV5-4 with TRBJ1-1; 9 nucleotides line up with TRBD1. Germline CDR1 SGHNT, CDR2 YYREEE (reference sequence). J was trimmed by 5 bases and V by 0 bases; bases with no gene match: 8. This CDR3 has 16 amino acids. The CDR3 reads CASSLDPDRGRTEAFF. Written as DNA, the CDR3 is TGTGCCAGCAGCTTGGACCCGGACAGGGGACGAACTGAAGCTTTCTTT.

The chain links TRBV6-5 to TRBJ2-7; TRBD2 aligns across 8 bases. V shed 10 bases and J 4 bases; nucleotides not matched to a gene: 6. Germline CDR1 and CDR2: MNHEY and SVGAGI. The CDR3 runs 12 residues. In nucleotides, the CDR3 is TGTGCCACTCAGCGGGAGAGGTACGAGCAGTACTTC. It yields the protein CATQRERYEQYF.

V is TRBV7-8 and J is TRBJ2-1, with unresolved D. Germline V CDR1 and CDR2: SGHVS, FQNEAQ. Trimming took 2 bases from V and 0 from J, leaving 14 bases between them. This CDR3 comprises 17 residues. CDR3 bases: TGTGCCAGCAGCTTAAAGGGCGGATCTAGCTCCTACAATGAGCAGTTCTTC. Protein product: CASSLKGGSSSYNEQFF.

J is TRBJ2-1 and V is TRBV7-3; TRBD2 agrees at 8 bases. The CDR3 loop spans 14 amino acids. The germline gives CDR1 SGHTA, CDR2 FQGTGA. Unmatched junction bases numbered 1, after V lost 2 bases and J lost 4 bases. The CDR3 is CASSLASGYNEQFF. The CDR3 DNA reads TGTGCCAGCAGCTTAGCTAGCGGGTACAATGAGCAGTTCTTC.

In this sample, this clone turned up once. The CDR3 region is CASSFGTGNYGYTF. CDR3 DNA sequence: TGTGCCAGCAGTTTCGGGACAGGGAACTATGGCTACACCTTC. This rearrangement joins TRBV6-6 to TRBJ1-2; 9 bases line up with TRBD1. V shed 4 bases, J shed 2 bases, and the junction held 2 bases outside the gene matches. The CDR3 has 14 residues. Germline CDR1 is MNHNY and CDR2 is SVGAGI (reference sequence).

This chain links TRBV10-3 with TRBJ2-7, with TRBD2 matching over 8 bases. Germline assignment: CDR1 ENHRY and CDR2 SYGVKD. V was clipped by 4 bases and J by 6 bases; unmatched bases: 2. The CDR3 is 12 amino acids. The CDR3 sequence: CAISGTSFEQYF. The DNA of the CDR3 is TGTGCCATCAGTGGGACTAGCTTCGAGCAGTACTTC.

The chain has TRBV9 and TRBJ2-7; 9 nucleotides align to TRBD2. CDR3 size: 15 residues. In germline, CDR1 is SGDLS, CDR2 YYNGEE. J lost 4 bases, V lost 0 bases, and 5 bases had no gene match. CDR3 sequence: CASSVGPSGVYEQYF. In nucleotides, the CDR3 is TGTGCCAGCAGCGTAGGCCCTAGCGGGGTTTACGAGCAGTACTTC.

The rearrangement joins TRBV6-5 to TRBJ2-7; a weak D match, TRBD1 (5 bases). This CDR3 spans 13 amino acids. Germline values: CDR1 MNHEY, CDR2 SVGAGI. V was clipped by 2 bases and J by 2 bases, with 7 bases between them. In DNA, the CDR3 is TGTGCCAGCAGTTACACAGGCCCCTACGAGCAGTACTTC. This sequence encodes CASSYTGPYEQYF.

The rearrangement links TRBV6-6 to TRBJ2-7; 7 nucleotides line up with TRBD2. With 4 bases clipped from V and 2 bases from J, the junction kept 8 bases outside the gene matches. Germline assignment: CDR1 MNHNY and CDR2 SVGAGI (reference sequence). The CDR3 runs 15 residues. CDR3 coding DNA: TGTGCCAGCAGTTCTCAAGCGGGGCGGACCTACGAGCAGTACTTC. It codes for CASSSQAGRTYEQYF.

The chain uses TRBV5-5 and TRBJ1-5; D might be TRBD1 (5 bases). V was cut by 1 base and J by 2 bases, with 13 bases left in between. The CDR3 runs 16 residues. CDR1 is SGHKS and CDR2 is YYEKEE in the germline V gene (reference sequence). CDR3 sequence reads: CASSLSLWGGNQPQHF. The CDR3 DNA is TGTGCCAGCAGCTTGTCCCTTTGGGGCGGCAATCAGCCCCAGCATTTT.